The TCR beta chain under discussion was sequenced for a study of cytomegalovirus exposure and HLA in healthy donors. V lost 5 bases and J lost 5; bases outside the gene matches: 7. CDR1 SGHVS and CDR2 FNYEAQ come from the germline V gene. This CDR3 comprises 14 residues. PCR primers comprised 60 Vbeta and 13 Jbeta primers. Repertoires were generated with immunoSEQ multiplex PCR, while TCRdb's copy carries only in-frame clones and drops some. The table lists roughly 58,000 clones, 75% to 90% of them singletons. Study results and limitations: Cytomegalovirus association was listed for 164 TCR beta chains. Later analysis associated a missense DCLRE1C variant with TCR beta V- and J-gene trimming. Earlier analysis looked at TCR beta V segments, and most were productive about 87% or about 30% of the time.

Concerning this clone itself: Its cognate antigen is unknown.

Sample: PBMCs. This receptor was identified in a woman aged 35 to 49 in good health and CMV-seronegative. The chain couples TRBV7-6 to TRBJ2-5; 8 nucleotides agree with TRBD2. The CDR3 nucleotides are TGTGCCAGCAGCGTCTCCGGGAGGGGGGAGACCCAGTACTTC. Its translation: CASSVSGRGETQYF.